Each of the 12 T cell receptor beta chains below was sequenced from the same sample in a study of patients and donors after allogeneic stem cell transplantation. TCRdb reprocessed the RT-PCR reads with MiXCR, giving one entry per CDR3 protein. Counted here are about a million distinct CDR3 sequences, about a sixth occurring once; the ten biggest clones make up around 5.5%. Sequencing was carried out using blood, either unsorted or a sorted T cell fraction (not recorded which). The source of these receptors is a human donor who was either an allogeneic HSCT recipient or a stem cell or donor lymphocyte infusion donor (not recorded which). It is not recorded whose cells these are; they may come from a transplant donor.

This clonotype has more than one count but fewer than ten. The chain uses TRBV18 and TRBJ2-7; TRBD1 agrees at 8 bases. The CDR3 length is 14 residues. Germline trimming cut 4 bases from V and 5 bases from J; bases unmatched to any gene: 7. The V gene's germline CDR1 is KGHSH and CDR2 LQKENI. The CDR3 sequence is CASSLPGQVNEQYF. The CDR3 DNA reads as TGTGCCAGCTCACTCCCGGGACAGGTCAACGAGCAGTACTTC.

The sample holds a few counts of this clonotype. V usage is TRBV4-3 and J usage is TRBJ2-7; the match to TRBD1 covers 7 bases. Germline loops: CDR1 LGHNA, CDR2 YSLEER. The CDR3 spans 13 residues. The J segment lost 1 base and the V segment lost 6 bases, leaving 3 bases of the junction unmatched. This CDR3 is CASRGTDSYEQYF. The CDR3, as DNA: TGCGCCAGCAGAGGGACAGATTCCTACGAGCAGTACTTC.

There are a few counts of this clonotype. V gene TRBV5-6 combines with J gene TRBJ1-6; no reliable D call. Trimming cost V 3 bases and J 10 bases, with 14 bases left between them. Per germline, CDR1 SGHDT and CDR2 YYEEEE. The CDR3 loop spans 14 amino acids. The CDR3 region is CASSYGITASPLHF. CDR3 nucleotides: TGTGCCAGCAGCTATGGAATTACAGCGTCACCCCTCCACTTT.

This clonotype came up once. The rearrangement uses TRBV12-3 or TRBV12-4 and TRBJ1-5, with 9 positions matching TRBD1. CDR3 length: 18 residues. The V and J ends lost 1 base and 3 bases, in that order; junction bases with no gene match: 10. CDR3: CASSLDRGLSWNNQPQHF. In DNA, the CDR3 is TGTGCCAGCAGTTTAGACAGGGGGCTGTCGTGGAACAATCAGCCCCAGCATTTT.

In its sample, this clonotype was seen a few times. This chain connects TRBV28 to TRBJ2-5, with D maybe TRBD1 (5 bases). The V gene's germline CDR1 is MDHEN and CDR2 SYDVKM. Deletions cut 4 bases from V and 2 bases from J, with 11 bases between. The CDR3 is made up of 14 amino acids. CDR3 in amino acids: CASSWGGAQETQYF. The CDR3 bases are TGTGCCAGCAGTTGGGGTGGGGCTCAAGAGACCCAGTACTTC.

CDR3 in DNA: TGTGCCAGCAGCTTGCGGAGGGCCGGAGGCGGTGGCTACACCTTC. Its protein is CASSLRRAGGGGYTF. The genes are TRBV5-6 and TRBJ1-2; no reliable D call. This CDR3 region has 15 residues. V was cut by 1 base and J by 7 bases, with 17 bases left in between. Per germline, CDR1 SGHDT and CDR2 YYEEEE.

In this sample, this clonotype turned up a few times. This rearrangement joins TRBV19 to TRBJ1-1; D gene unclear. CDR1 LNHDA and CDR2 SQIVND come from the germline V gene (reference sequence). V was shortened by 3 bases and J by 7 bases, with 12 bases between the two germline ends. The CDR3 covers 13 residues. CDR3 loop: CASSIVIQSEAFF. Here the CDR3 DNA reads TGTGCCAGTAGTATTGTGATACAGAGTGAAGCTTTCTTT.

This clonotype has just a few counts. The rearrangement uses TRBV30 and TRBJ1-1; D gene unclear. This CDR3 comprises 16 residues. V gave up 0 bases and J gave up 4 bases, with 18 bases separating them. Germline-derived CDR1 and CDR2 are GTSNPN and SVGIG (reference sequence). CDR3 residues: CAWSVETPTLVTEAFF. DNA of the CDR3: TGTGCCTGGAGTGTAGAGACGCCTACCCTTGTCACTGAAGCTTTCTTT.

This clonotype turned up a few times. V gene TRBV4-3 combines with J gene TRBJ2-5, with TRBD2 matching over 10 bases. The V gene's germline CDR1 is LGHNA and CDR2 YSLEER. The CDR3 totals 14 residues. The V and J ends lost 4 bases and 7 bases, in that order; junction bases with no gene match: 6. The CDR3 loop reads CASSPTSGVGTQYF. The DNA for the CDR3 is TGCGCCAGCAGCCCCACTAGCGGGGTTGGGACCCAGTACTTC.

This clonotype was seen ten or more times. A junction end diverges from the germline sequence, so it may reflect a read error. This rearrangement joins TRBV5-1 to TRBJ2-3; the D is unclear. This CDR3 is 12 amino acids long. The germline CDR1 and CDR2 sequences are SGHRS and YFSETQ. CDR3 sequence reads: CASSSRGDTQYF. CDR3 DNA: TGTGCCAGCAGTTCCCGCGGAGATACGCAGTATTTT.

The chain couples TRBV29-1 to TRBJ2-3, with TRBD2 matching over 8 bases. This CDR3 is 13 amino acids long. Germline CDR1 and CDR2: SQVTM and ANQGSEA. Germline trimming cut 8 bases from V and 4 bases from J; bases unmatched to any gene: 8. The CDR3 region has the DNA TGCAGCCCGTTAGCGGGAAGCGCAGATACGCAGTATTTT. Translation gives CSPLAGSADTQYF.

In this sample, this clonotype turned up a few times. The chain is built from TRBV12-3 or TRBV12-4 and TRBJ1-2; no definite D call. Trimming removed 4 bases from V and 6 bases from J, with 21 bases in between. This CDR3 has 16 residues. CDR3 sequence reads: CASSYYPTLDPNGYTF. The CDR3 nucleotides are TGTGCCAGCAGTTATTATCCCACACTTGACCCGAATGGCTACACCTTC.